What follows are 24 T cell receptor beta chains derived from one specimen sequenced in a study of spatial heterogeneity in lung cancer (dated by TCRdb to about 2019). The time point label, read with the paper, signifies: sample taken at primary tumor resection. Without any cell sorting, TCR sequencing was performed on whole RNA extracted either from tumor and nontumor lung tissue or from cryopreserved PBMC samples. Libraries were prepared through 5' RACE. This sample was sequenced with a NextSeq 500. The raw public reads went through TCRdb reprocessing: fastp at Q25, MiXCR clone calling, in-frame beta chains kept. Each entry merges the rows of one CDR3 protein and shows their most common DNA and genes. For this sample the table gives more than 65,000 distinct CDR3 sequences, of which around an eighth were detected only once. Approximately 4.6% of the sample is taken by the ten largest. The source was PBMCs, collected at surgery. These receptors were taken from a male donor with early-stage non-small cell lung cancer.

This clonotype came up many times. The V call is TRBV7-9, the J call TRBJ1-4; TRBD1 agrees at 7 bases. J was trimmed by 4 bases and V by 7 bases; bases with no gene match: 9. There are 15 residues in the CDR3. From germline, CDR1 is SEHNR and CDR2 FQNEAQ (reference sequence). Here the CDR3 reads CASTLQGRFNEKLFF. The CDR3 bases are TGTGCCAGCACCCTACAGGGGCGATTTAATGAAAAACTGTTTTTT.

This rearrangement joins TRBV30 to TRBJ2-3; no definite D call. Germline values: CDR1 GTSNPN, CDR2 SVGIG (reference sequence). CDR3 size: 13 residues. With 0 bases removed from V and 3 bases from J, the gap between germline ends came to 7 bases. The DNA for the CDR3 is TGTGCCTGGAGTGTTAAGGGAACAGATACGCAGTATTTT. Its protein is CAWSVKGTDTQYF.

This clonotype was observed once. The chain uses TRBV2 and TRBJ2-6; D not resolved. This CDR3 has 13 amino acids. V was trimmed by 7 bases and J by 1 base, leaving 5 bases between them. CDR1 and CDR2 from the germline V gene are SNHLY and FYNNEI. The CDR3 DNA reads as TGTGCCAGCACTGTATCTGGGGCCAACGTCCTGACTTTC. Translating it yields CASTVSGANVLTF.

This clonotype was counted at least ten times. V is TRBV11-2 and J is TRBJ1-2; maybe TRBD1 (5 bases). The CDR3 runs to 15 residues. Germline CDR1 reads SGHAT; CDR2 reads FQNNGV. V gave up 0 bases and J gave up 1 base, with 9 bases separating them. The CDR3 coding sequence is TGTGCCAGCAGCTTAGATCAGGGAGTTAACTATGGCTACACCTTC. This encodes CASSLDQGVNYGYTF.

The chain combines TRBV20-1 with TRBJ1-5, with 8 bases matching TRBD1. CDR3 length: 13 amino acids. With 6 bases clipped from V and 9 bases from J, the junction kept 10 bases outside the gene matches. CDR1 and CDR2 (germline): DFQATT, SNEGSKA (reference sequence). The CDR3 DNA follows: TGCAGTGCCTCCGGGACAGGCCCCGGGCCCCAGCATTTT. It encodes CSASGTGPGPQHF.

This clonotype was counted between two and nine times. The genes are TRBV5-4 and TRBJ2-6; D may be TRBD1 or TRBD2 (6 bases each). The germline V gene encodes CDR1 SGHNT and CDR2 YYREEE (reference sequence). There are 17 residues in the CDR3. Trimming cost V 9 bases and J 4 bases, with 23 bases left between them. CDR3: CAISGKGGVSGANVLTF. CDR3 nucleotides: TGTGCCATCTCGGGCAAGGGGGGTGTCTCCGGGGCCAACGTCCTGACTTTC. The whole variable domain, remainder taken from reference TRBV5-4 and TRBJ2-6, is ETGVTQSPTHLIKTRGQQVTLRCSSQSGHNTVSWYQQALGQGPQFIFQYYREEENGRGNFPPRFSGLQFPNYSSELNVNALELDDSALYLCAISGKGGVSGANVLTFGAGSRLTVL.

The rearrangement uses TRBV5-6 and TRBJ2-2; D ambiguous. Germline CDR1 is SGHDT and CDR2 is YYEEEE. The CDR3 contains 16 residues. Deletions cut 0 bases from V and 2 bases from J, with 11 bases between. CDR3 nucleotides: TGTGCCAGCAGCTTGGACTGGAGTTTTAACACCGGGGAGCTGTTTTTT. Its protein is CASSLDWSFNTGELFF.

This clonotype appeared many times. V and J are TRBV24-1 and TRBJ1-4, with 7 positions matching TRBD1. The junction had 14 bases not matched to a gene; V was cut back by 5 bases and J by 0 bases. Germline CDR1 and CDR2: KGHDR and SFDVKD. CDR3 size: 19 residues. CDR3 DNA: TGTGCCACCAGTGGCAACAGGGGCCTGAGCTGTGCAACTAATGAAAAACTGTTTTTT. Protein product: CATSGNRGLSCATNEKLFF.

This clonotype was seen a handful of times. V is TRBV5-1 and J is TRBJ2-7; 11 bases line up with TRBD1. CDR1 SGHRS and CDR2 YFSETQ come from the germline V gene. J was trimmed by 6 bases and V by 6 bases; bases with no gene match: 14. CDR3 length equals 16 residues. CDR3 DNA: TGCGCCAGCACCCCCCCCTCCGGACAGGGGGCCTTCGAGCAGTACTTC. It codes for CASTPPSGQGAFEQYF.

This clonotype showed up many times. V is TRBV6-4 and J is TRBJ2-5; no clear D gene. The V and J ends lost 1 base and 13 bases respectively, with 1 base between them. The CDR3 extends over 8 amino acids. The germline V gene encodes CDR1 MRHNA and CDR2 SNTAGT. The CDR3 sequence is CASSDWYF. The CDR3, as DNA: TGTGCCAGCAGTGACTGGTACTTC.

This clonotype turned up a few times. V is TRBV5-5 and J is TRBJ2-1; no clear D gene. The CDR3 is 12 amino acids. Germline CDR1 and CDR2: SGHKS and YYEKEE (reference sequence). V was cut by 1 base and J by 8 bases, with 7 bases left in between. The CDR3 sequence is CASSLLRDEQFF. The CDR3 DNA reads TGTGCCAGCAGCTTGTTAAGAGATGAGCAGTTCTTC.

In this sample, this clonotype turned up many times. The chain employs TRBV5-5 and TRBJ2-1; the D gene is possibly TRBD2 (5 bases). Germline loops: CDR1 SGHKS, CDR2 YYEKEE (reference sequence). The CDR3 has 15 amino acids. With 2 bases removed from V and 3 bases from J, the gap between germline ends came to 12 bases. CDR3 bases: TGTGCCAGCAGCTTACCGCCGGACTTCTACAATGAGCAGTTCTTC. Protein sequence: CASSLPPDFYNEQFF. Full variable domain (outside the CDR3, taken from reference TRBV5-5 and TRBJ2-1): DAGVTQSPTHLIKTRGQQVTLRCSPISGHKSVSWYQQVLGQGPQFIFQYYEKEERGRGNFPDRFSARQFPNYSSELNVNALLLGDSALYLCASSLPPDFYNEQFFGPGTRLTVL.

V gene TRBV30 combines with J gene TRBJ2-4; D not certain. V lost 0 bases to trimming and J lost 0 bases, with 6 bases between them. The germline CDR1 and CDR2 sequences are GTSNPN and SVGIG (reference sequence). The CDR3 has 14 amino acids. As DNA, the CDR3 is TGTGCCTGGAGTGTCCCCGAAGCCAAAAACATTCAGTACTTC. It specifies CAWSVPEAKNIQYF.

This sequence joins TRBV6-2 or TRBV6-3 and TRBJ2-1; no clear D. CDR3 length equals 11 residues. With 10 bases removed from V and 8 bases from J, the gap between germline ends came to 12 bases. Per germline, CDR1 MNHEY and CDR2 SVGEGT. The CDR3 bases are TGTGCCACCGCCTATTGGGATGAGCAGTTCTTC. Encoded protein: CATAYWDEQFF.

The V and J genes are TRBV24-1 and TRBJ2-2, with 9 nucleotides matching TRBD2. Looked up from germline, CDR1 is KGHDR and CDR2 is SFDVKD. V was clipped by 3 bases and J by 1 base; unmatched bases: 5. This CDR3 contains 17 residues. As DNA, the CDR3 is TGTGCCACCAGTGATATAAGGACTAGCGAGAACACCGGGGAGCTGTTTTTT. As protein: CATSDIRTSENTGELFF.

To note about this clonotype: A read error is likely, as this CDR3 ends without the conserved phenylalanine or tryptophan. J is TRBJ2-4 and V is TRBV20-1; TRBD1 might be the D (6 bases). V dropped 5 bases and J dropped 3 bases, with 14 bases sitting between them. CDR1 and CDR2 from the germline V gene are DFQATT and SNEGSKA (reference sequence). The CDR3 length is 14 residues. CDR3 nucleotide sequence: TGCAGTGCTTTGCAGGGGAGTGGCAAAAACATTCAGTACCTC. It codes for CSALQGSGKNIQYL.

In its sample, this clonotype was seen a few times. The chain combines TRBV4-1 with TRBJ2-3; D not certain. Looked up from germline, CDR1 is MGHRA and CDR2 is YSYEKL. This CDR3 has 13 residues. Trimming pared 0 bases from V and 8 bases from J, leaving 9 bases between. CDR3 residues: CASSQDQLATQYF. CDR3 in DNA: TGCGCCAGCAGCCAAGATCAGCTTGCTACGCAGTATTTT.

V is TRBV2 and J is TRBJ2-1; 9 bases fit TRBD1. V lost 8 bases to trimming and J lost 8 bases; unmatched junction nucleotides: 10. The CDR3 consists of 14 residues. From germline, CDR1 is SNHLY and CDR2 FYNNEI. In DNA, the CDR3 is TGTGCCAGCTGGCGGGGACAGGGCTTGGATGAGCAGTTCTTC. Its translation: CASWRGQGLDEQFF. Using reference TRBV2 and TRBJ2-1 for the parts outside the CDR3, the full variable domain is EPEVTQTPSHQVTQMGQEVILRCVPISNHLYFYWYRQILGQKVEFLVSFYNNEISEKSEIFDDQFSVERPDGSNFTLKIRSTKLEDSAMYFCASWRGQGLDEQFFGPGTRLTVL.

The rearrangement links TRBV20-1 to TRBJ1-2; TRBD1 matches at 7 bases. Germline lookup yields CDR1 DFQATT and CDR2 SNEGSKA (reference sequence). The CDR3 spans 16 residues. The trim removed 1 base at V and 4 bases at J, leaving 12 bases unmatched. The CDR3 coding sequence is TGCAGTGCTAGAGCCATCCCACAGGGGAGGCTCTATGGCTACACCTTC. It translates to CSARAIPQGRLYGYTF.

The genes are TRBV29-1 and TRBJ1-3; possible D gene TRBD1, 5 bases. The CDR3 loop spans 13 amino acids. The V gene's germline CDR1 is SQVTM and CDR2 ANQGSEA. Trimming took 3 bases from V and 4 from J, leaving 10 bases between them. The CDR3 nucleotides read TGCAGCGTTGAGATAGGGGCCGGAAACACCATATATTTT. Encoded protein: CSVEIGAGNTIYF.

The table lists this clonotype with a few counts. The chain combines TRBV19 with TRBJ1-2; D gene ambiguous. CDR3 length: 14 residues. Trimming stripped 1 base from V and 4 bases from J, with 10 bases between. Germline CDR1 is LNHDA and CDR2 is SQIVND (reference sequence). In DNA form, the CDR3 reads TGTGCCAGTAGTATAGGAAAATCGGTCTATGGCTACACCTTC. It yields the protein CASSIGKSVYGYTF.

The chain is built from TRBV11-2 and TRBJ2-5; perhaps TRBD1 as D (5 bases). Between the trimmed V and J ends, which lost 2 bases and 7 bases, there was a span of 14 bases. The V gene's germline CDR1 is SGHAT and CDR2 FQNNGV. The length of the CDR3 is 14 residues. Written as DNA, the CDR3 is TGTGCCAGCAGCTTATGGGGCGAAACAGGGACCCAGTACTTC. It translates to CASSLWGETGTQYF.

This clonotype has only a few counts. The CDR3 DNA follows: TGTGCCAGCAGTCGGCTGATCTATAGCAATCAGCCCCAGCATTTT. Encoded protein: CASSRLIYSNQPQHF. This chain connects TRBV28 to TRBJ1-5; D is ambiguous. CDR3 length: 15 residues. Trimming removed 5 bases from V and 0 bases from J, with 11 bases in between. Germline assignment: CDR1 MDHEN and CDR2 SYDVKM.

CDR3 DNA sequence: TGTGCCAGCAGCTTAGCGGCAGGGTCCAATCAGCCCCAGCATTTT. Translating it yields CASSLAAGSNQPQHF. The chain links TRBV7-9 to TRBJ1-5; D is perhaps TRBD1 (5 bases). CDR3 size: 15 residues. Trimming removed 0 bases from V and 3 bases from J, with 9 bases in between. Germline CDR1 reads SEHNR; CDR2 reads FQNEAQ (reference sequence).